The source of this T cell receptor (beta chain) is a study of beta chain features in type 1 diabetes. As to this clone: Its antigen is still unknown. The sample has other DNA sequences that encode this CDR3 too.

The germline gives CDR1 SGHRS, CDR2 YFSETQ. Germline trimming cut 0 bases from V and 4 bases from J; bases unmatched to any gene: 1. CDR3 length equals 14 residues. General study results and limits: At VDJ recombination sites, type 1 diabetes patients had fewer insertions and more deleted nucleotides.

Reverse transcribing all isolated RNA meant expressed TCRB transcripts were sequenced. The protocol was immunoSEQ multiplex PCR, while the TCRdb copy is restricted to in-frame clones and leaves out a portion. Of around 300,000 clones listed, 8% to 13% are singletons. The receptor comes from a woman under 40 in good health. Sequencing input: naive CD4+ T cells from blood. V is TRBV5-1 and J is TRBJ1-5; TRBD1 aligns across 7 bases. Written as DNA, the CDR3 is TGCGCCAGCAGCTTGGCAGGGGGTAATCAGCCCCAGCATTTT. Amino acid sequence: CASSLAGGNQPQHF.